What follows are 16 T cell receptor beta chains derived from one specimen sequenced in a study of T cell repertoires in cytomegalovirus infection. TCRdb used MiXCR to reprocess the reads, holding one entry per CDR3 protein. The table records about 180,000 distinct CDR3 sequences, under 15% of them present only once. The specimen sequenced was PBMCs. Every receptor here comes from a human donor in good health (CMV status not recorded). Some clones in this sample may be carry-over from other donors' samples.

This clonotype was seen ten or more times. This chain connects TRBV11-2 to TRBJ2-7; possible D gene TRBD1, 6 bases. Per the germline V gene, CDR1 is SGHAT and CDR2 is FQNNGV. V shed 0 bases and J shed 5 bases, with 23 bases lying between them. The CDR3 loop spans 18 amino acids. CDR3 residues: CASSLDPGRGSIGDEQYF. The CDR3 DNA follows: TGTGCCAGCAGCTTAGATCCGGGCAGGGGTTCCATTGGAGACGAGCAGTACTTC.

The sample holds many counts of this clonotype. The rearrangement links TRBV7-2 to TRBJ2-5, with D unresolved. V lost 2 bases and J 1 base, leaving 11 bases between the germline ends. Germline V gene sequence: CDR1 SGHTA, CDR2 FQGNSA. This CDR3 region has 15 residues. The CDR3 DNA is TGTGCCAGCAGCTTATTAGGAGCCTCCCAAGAGACCCAGTACTTC. This gives the protein CASSLLGASQETQYF.

This clonotype was seen at least ten times. The rearrangement joins TRBV7-2 to TRBJ2-5; 14 nucleotides match TRBD2. The V and J ends lost 3 bases and 4 bases, in that order; junction bases with no gene match: 1. Germline CDR1 reads SGHTA; CDR2 reads FQGNSA. This CDR3 has 15 amino acids. Here the CDR3 DNA reads TGTGCCAGCAGCTTGGGACTAGCGGGAGTAGAGACCCAGTACTTC. The encoded protein is CASSLGLAGVETQYF.

This clonotype was seen repeatedly, ten times or more. The J gene is TRBJ2-7, the V gene TRBV7-9; D may be TRBD1 (6 bases). CDR1 is SEHNR and CDR2 is FQNEAQ in the germline V gene (reference sequence). V lost 7 bases, J lost 4 bases, and 17 bases lay in between. The CDR3 contains 14 residues. The CDR3 DNA sequence: TGTGCCAGCAATACCCGGGACATCAATTACGAGCAGTACTTC. Translated: CASNTRDINYEQYF.

This clonotype was observed at least ten times. The CDR3 protein is CASSFREPHIQYF. For the CDR3, the DNA is TGTGCCAGCAGTTTTCGGGAGCCGCACATTCAGTACTTC. The chain carries TRBV12-3 or TRBV12-4 and TRBJ2-4; TRBD2 is a possible D gene (6 bases). Trimming pared 3 bases from V and 8 bases from J, leaving 11 bases between. The CDR3 is 13 amino acids.

This rearrangement joins TRBV12-3 or TRBV12-4 to TRBJ1-3; D is possibly TRBD1 (5 bases). The CDR3 totals 14 residues. The germline V and J ends were trimmed by 4 bases and 4 bases, with 11 bases remaining between them. CDR3 loop: CASSSWGRGNTIYF. CDR3 bases: TGTGCCAGCAGTTCTTGGGGCAGGGGAAACACCATATATTTT.

V gene TRBV5-1 combines with J gene TRBJ2-7; D possibly matches TRBD1 or TRBD2 (6 bases each). V was pared by 4 bases and J by 6 bases, with 17 bases between. The CDR3 runs to 14 residues. CDR1 is SGHRS, CDR2 YFSETQ, per germline. DNA for the CDR3: TGCGCCAGCAGCCCGCAGACCCCGGGGGCCGAGCAGTACTTC. Its protein is CASSPQTPGAEQYF.

A few counts support this clonotype. V usage is TRBV20-1 and J usage is TRBJ1-5, with D possibly TRBD1 on 5 matching bases. The CDR3 contains 14 residues. V gave up 4 bases and J gave up 0 bases, with 10 bases separating them. Germline V gene lookup returns CDR1 DFQATT and CDR2 SNEGSKA (reference sequence). The CDR3 loop is CSAKGVTSNQPQHF. The CDR3 DNA follows: TGCAGTGCTAAAGGGGTCACTAGCAATCAGCCCCAGCATTTT.

The rearrangement uses TRBV3-1 and TRBJ2-3; D perhaps matches TRBD1 (5 bases). The germline V gene has CDR1 LGHDT and CDR2 YNNKEL (reference sequence). Deletions cut 0 bases from V and 2 bases from J, with 15 bases between. The CDR3 loop spans 17 amino acids. The CDR3 loop reads CASSQDFSDTYTDTQYF. CDR3 bases: TGTGCCAGCAGCCAAGATTTTTCGGACACCTACACAGATACGCAGTATTTT.

This clonotype was picked up a small number of times. This chain joins TRBV4-1 and TRBJ1-1; TRBD1 might be the D (5 bases). V lost 2 bases to trimming and J lost 5 bases, with 9 bases between them. The CDR3 sequence is 13 residues long. Germline CDR1 reads MGHRA; CDR2 reads YSYEKL. CDR3 residues: CASSQRQGTEAFF. CDR3 in DNA: TGCGCCAGCAGCCAACGGCAGGGTACTGAAGCTTTCTTT.

The chain carries TRBV20-1 and TRBJ2-3; 9 positions agree with TRBD2. This CDR3 contains 14 residues. The V and J ends lost 5 bases and 6 bases, in that order; junction bases with no gene match: 9. Germline V gene lookup returns CDR1 DFQATT and CDR2 SNEGSKA (reference sequence). CDR3 sequence reads: CSADVAGAADTQYF. The CDR3 nucleotides are TGCAGTGCTGACGTAGCGGGAGCGGCTGATACGCAGTATTTT.

This clonotype was recorded at least ten times. The chain joins TRBV5-4 to TRBJ1-6; 9 positions agree with TRBD1. The length of the CDR3 is 15 residues. Germline V gene lookup returns CDR1 SGHNT and CDR2 YYREEE (reference sequence). V was clipped by 2 bases and J by 9 bases; unmatched bases: 6. The CDR3 reads CASSLQGAGGSPLHF. Here the CDR3 DNA reads TGTGCCAGCAGCTTACAGGGGGCTGGTGGTTCACCCCTCCACTTT.

J is TRBJ2-2 and V is TRBV20-1; D is undetermined. Germline-derived CDR1 and CDR2 are DFQATT and SNEGSKA (reference sequence). CDR3 length: 16 amino acids. Trimming removed 0 bases at V and 3 bases at J, with 14 bases between. The CDR3 here is CSARDSDRPYTGELFF. As DNA, the CDR3 is TGCAGTGCTAGAGATTCGGACCGGCCCTACACCGGGGAGCTGTTTTTT.

The table lists this clonotype with many counts. The rearrangement uses TRBV28 and TRBJ2-7; 12 bases align to TRBD2. V lost 4 bases and J lost 6; bases outside the gene matches: 10. The CDR3 runs to 16 residues. Germline CDR1 is MDHEN and CDR2 is SYDVKM. The CDR3 loop is CASSSGWTSGKTEQYF. The CDR3 DNA reads TGTGCCAGCAGTTCCGGCTGGACTAGCGGGAAGACCGAGCAGTACTTC. The full variable domain, with the rest looked up from reference TRBV28 and TRBJ2-7, is DVKVTQSSRYLVKRTGEKVFLECVQDMDHENMFWYRQDPGLGLRLIYFSYDVKMKEKGDIPEGYSVSREKKERFSLILESASTNQTSMYLCASSSGWTSGKTEQYFGPGTRLTVT.

The sample holds many counts of this clonotype. This chain uses TRBV7-2 with TRBJ1-2; 11 bases line up with TRBD1. The ends lost 3 bases at V and 6 bases at J; junction bases unmatched: 3. Germline V gives CDR1 SGHTA, CDR2 FQGNSA. CDR3 length: 14 residues. The CDR3 DNA reads TGTGCCAGCAGCTTGGACAGGGGGCTGGATGGCTACACCTTC. This sequence encodes CASSLDRGLDGYTF. Complete variable domain (other parts from reference TRBV7-2 and TRBJ1-2): GAGVSQSPSNKVTEKGKDVELRCDPISGHTALYWYRQSLGQGLEFLIYFQGNSAPDKSGLPSDRFSAERTGGSVSTLTIQRTQQEDSAVYLCASSLDRGLDGYTFGSGTRLTVV.

This clonotype was seen ten or more times. The chain carries TRBV7-2 and TRBJ1-5; no clear D gene. The germline V gene encodes CDR1 SGHTA and CDR2 FQGNSA. The CDR3 loop spans 15 amino acids. V lost 2 bases, J lost 1 base, and 9 bases lay in between. CDR3 residues: CASSLLGISNQPQHF. The CDR3 DNA reads as TGTGCCAGCAGCTTACTAGGGATAAGCAATCAGCCCCAGCATTTT.